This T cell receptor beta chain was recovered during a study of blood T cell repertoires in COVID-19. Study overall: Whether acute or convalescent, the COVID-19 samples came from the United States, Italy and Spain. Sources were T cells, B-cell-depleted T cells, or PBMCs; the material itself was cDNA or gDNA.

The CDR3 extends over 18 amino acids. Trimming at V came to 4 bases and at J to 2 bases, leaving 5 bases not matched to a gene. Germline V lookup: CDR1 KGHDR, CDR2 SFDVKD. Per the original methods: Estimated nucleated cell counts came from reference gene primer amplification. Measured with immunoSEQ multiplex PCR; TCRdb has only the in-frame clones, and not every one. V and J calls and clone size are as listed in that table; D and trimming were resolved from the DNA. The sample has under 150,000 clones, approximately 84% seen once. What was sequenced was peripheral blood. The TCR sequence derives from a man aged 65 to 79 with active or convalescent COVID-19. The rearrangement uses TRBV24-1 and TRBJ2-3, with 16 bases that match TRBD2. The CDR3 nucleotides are TGTGCCACCAGTGACCCGGGACTAGCGGGAGGGTTCACAGATACGCAGTATTTT. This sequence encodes CATSDPGLAGGFTDTQYF.